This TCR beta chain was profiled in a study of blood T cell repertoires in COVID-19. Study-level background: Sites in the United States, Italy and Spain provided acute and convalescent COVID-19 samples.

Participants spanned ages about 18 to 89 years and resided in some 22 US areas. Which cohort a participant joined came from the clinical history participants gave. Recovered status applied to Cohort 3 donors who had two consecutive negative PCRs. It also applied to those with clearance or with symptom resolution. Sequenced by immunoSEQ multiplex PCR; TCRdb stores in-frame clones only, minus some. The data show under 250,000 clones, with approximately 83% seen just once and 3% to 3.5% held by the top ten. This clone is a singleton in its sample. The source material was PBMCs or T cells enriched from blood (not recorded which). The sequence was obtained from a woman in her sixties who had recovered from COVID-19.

The CDR3 DNA follows: TGTGCCAGCTCACCACGACAGGCGACCTACGAGCAGTACTTC. This translates into CASSPRQATYEQYF. The genes are TRBV18 and TRBJ2-7, with D possibly TRBD1 on 6 matching bases. CDR1 and CDR2 (germline): KGHSH, LQKENI. The CDR3 length is 14 residues. The germline V and J ends were trimmed by 1 base and 2 bases, with 9 bases remaining between them.